The 30 T cell receptor beta chains given below trace back to one sample, sequenced in a study of CD8 T cells in Susac syndrome (dated by TCRdb to about 2019). The library relied on the immunoSEQ multiplex PCR assay. RNA was extracted using the RNeasy kit, and about 0.45 to 1 microgram was reverse transcribed with random hexamers. TCRdb trimmed public reads at Q25 via fastp, called clones via MiXCR and kept in-frame beta chains. Under each unique CDR3 protein, matching rows form one entry showing the most common genes and DNA. Present in this sample are around 180,000 distinct CDR3 sequences, roughly 92% of which were seen just once. In total, the top ten clones hold 0.12% of the sample. Sequenced: CD4+ T cells from PBMCs. These receptors were taken from a human donor with Susac syndrome.

The chain has TRBV15 and TRBJ1-1; 8 bases agree with TRBD1. J lost 1 base, V lost 3 bases, and 7 bases had no gene match. The CDR3 is 16 residues long. In germline, CDR1 is LNHNV, CDR2 YYDKDF (reference sequence). The CDR3 region has the DNA TGTGCCACCAGCAGTGAACCCGGGACAGGGAACACTGAAGCTTTCTTT. This sequence encodes CATSSEPGTGNTEAFF.

J is TRBJ2-4 and V is TRBV3-1, with 9 bases matching TRBD2. J lost 10 bases, V lost 2 bases, and 18 bases had no gene match. The V gene's germline CDR1 is LGHDT and CDR2 YNNKEL (reference sequence). CDR3 length: 18 residues. The CDR3 loop reads CASSQHSPRRPSGAIQYF. The DNA for the CDR3 is TGTGCCAGCAGCCAACACAGCCCTCGTCGGCCTAGCGGGGCTATTCAGTACTTC.

CDR3 nucleotides: TGTGCCAGCAGTTACTCACAGGGGGCGAAAGGGGAGCTGTTTTTT. Translation gives CASSYSQGAKGELFF. The chain recombines TRBV6-5 with TRBJ2-2; 9 bases line up with TRBD1. Germline-derived CDR1 and CDR2 are MNHEY and SVGAGI. The CDR3 is 15 amino acids. J gave up 8 bases and V 0 bases, and 4 bases lay outside the gene matches.

V is TRBV7-2 and J is TRBJ2-1; D may be TRBD2 (7 bases). CDR3 size: 17 residues. Per the germline V gene, CDR1 is SGHTA and CDR2 is FQGNSA. V shed 2 bases and J shed 6 bases, with 20 bases lying between them. The CDR3: CASSLRVGGANFNEQFF. CDR3 coding DNA: TGTGCCAGCAGCTTAAGGGTTGGGGGGGCCAATTTCAATGAGCAGTTCTTC.

The rearrangement uses TRBV5-4 and TRBJ2-3; possible D gene TRBD2, 6 bases. The CDR3 covers 14 residues. V lost 4 bases to trimming and J lost 4 bases, with 13 bases between them. CDR1 is SGHNT and CDR2 is YYREEE in the germline V gene (reference sequence). As DNA, the CDR3 is TGTGCCAGCAGCCTCGACCGGGACTCAGATACGCAGTATTTT. Encoded protein: CASSLDRDSDTQYF.

The V and J genes are TRBV12-3 or TRBV12-4 and TRBJ1-3; D is ambiguous. Between the trimmed V and J ends, which lost 3 bases and 4 bases, there was a span of 7 bases. This CDR3 comprises 13 residues. CDR3 sequence reads: CASSLAQGNTIYF. DNA of the CDR3: TGTGCCAGCAGTTTGGCGCAAGGAAACACCATATATTTT.

The CDR3 DNA is TGTGCCACCAGCAGAGACACTACGGGAAATCAGCCCCAGCATTTT. Translated, it gives CATSRDTTGNQPQHF. The chain combines TRBV15 with TRBJ1-5, with D hard to call. The CDR3 consists of 15 residues. CDR1 is LNHNV and CDR2 is YYDKDF in the germline V gene (reference sequence). Trimming stripped 0 bases from V and 4 bases from J, with 10 bases between.

The chain joins TRBV20-1 to TRBJ2-7; TRBD2 matches 8 bases. Germline values: CDR1 DFQATT, CDR2 SNEGSKA (reference sequence). The CDR3 contains 15 residues. V lost 3 bases and J lost 7; bases outside the gene matches: 14. The CDR3, as DNA: TGCAGTGCTAGCCCAGGGACCGCGGGAGGAGGAGAGCAGTACTTC. Residues: CSASPGTAGGGEQYF.

The rearrangement uses TRBV20-1 and TRBJ2-5, with a weak D call TRBD2 (6 bases). V was pared by 7 bases and J by 5 bases, with 20 bases between. CDR1 DFQATT and CDR2 SNEGSKA come from the germline V gene (reference sequence). The length of the CDR3 is 14 residues. The CDR3 is CSVEMSAGVETQYF. The CDR3 region has the DNA TGCAGTGTAGAGATGTCAGCGGGTGTGGAGACCCAGTACTTC.

This rearrangement joins TRBV7-2 to TRBJ2-7; 7 nucleotides line up with TRBD2. CDR3 size: 14 residues. In germline, CDR1 is SGHTA, CDR2 FQGNSA. With V trimmed by 4 bases and J by 2 bases, 5 bases remained unmatched. CDR3 nucleotides: TGTGCCAGCAGCTCCATGGGAGGGGCCTACGAGCAGTACTTC. Amino acids: CASSSMGGAYEQYF.

The rearrangement uses TRBV29-1 and TRBJ2-3; D gene uncertain. There are 11 residues in the CDR3. Trimming pared 3 bases from V and 5 bases from J, leaving 6 bases between. Germline assignment: CDR1 SQVTM and CDR2 ANQGSEA. As DNA, the CDR3 is TGCAGCGTTGAGACCTTAGATACGCAGTATTTT. It specifies CSVETLDTQYF.

The chain carries TRBV10-3 and TRBJ2-1; 8 nucleotides align to TRBD1. Trimming cost V 3 bases and J 9 bases; bases outside gene matches: 7. There are 14 residues in the CDR3. Germline assignment: CDR1 ENHRY and CDR2 SYGVKD. The CDR3: CAISDLTGGTEQFF. The CDR3 nucleotides are TGTGCCATCAGTGACTTAACAGGGGGAACTGAGCAGTTCTTC.

The sample holds a few counts of this clonotype. This rearrangement joins TRBV18 to TRBJ2-7, with TRBD1 matching over 7 bases. This CDR3 comprises 14 residues. Looked up from germline, CDR1 is KGHSH and CDR2 is LQKENI. V shed 4 bases and J 2 bases; nucleotides not matched to a gene: 5. The CDR3 loop reads CASSLGTAPYEQYF. In nucleotides, the CDR3 is TGTGCCAGCTCACTCGGGACAGCTCCCTACGAGCAGTACTTC.

The chain is built from TRBV12-3 or TRBV12-4 and TRBJ2-7; D is unresolved. Trimming took 6 bases from V and 3 from J, leaving 12 bases between them. The CDR3 is 13 residues long. CDR3 coding DNA: TGTGCCAGCAGCCCCGACCGCGGCTACGAGCAGTACTTC. This encodes CASSPDRGYEQYF.

The chain couples TRBV9 to TRBJ1-6; D gene uncertain. Trimming shortened V by 4 bases and J by 10 bases, and 18 bases separated the two germline ends. In germline, CDR1 is SGDLS, CDR2 YYNGEE. The length of the CDR3 is 15 residues. CDR3 in DNA: TGTGCCAGCAGCCCCAGACCAGAAAAGTACTCACCCCTCCACTTT. Amino acid sequence: CASSPRPEKYSPLHF.

This chain uses TRBV7-6 with TRBJ1-6; D unclear. V was trimmed by 4 bases and J by 0 bases, leaving 13 bases between them. This CDR3 is 17 amino acids long. Germline CDR1 reads SGHVS; CDR2 reads FNYEAQ. DNA for the CDR3: TGTGCCAGCAGCTCCGGTAATCCGAGCTCCTATAATTCACCCCTCCACTTT. This gives the protein CASSSGNPSSYNSPLHF.

In DNA form, the CDR3 reads TGCGCCAGCAGCTTGTCCACACAAGAGACCCAGTACTTC. Encoded protein: CASSLSTQETQYF. The chain combines TRBV5-1 with TRBJ2-5; no definite D call. V was pared by 1 base and J by 2 bases, with 6 bases between. The CDR3 loop spans 13 amino acids. Per the germline V gene, CDR1 is SGHRS and CDR2 is YFSETQ. Combining the CDR3 with reference TRBV5-1 and TRBJ2-5 gives the whole variable domain KAGVTQTPRYLIKTRGQQVTLSCSPISGHRSVSWYQQTPGQGLQFLFEYFSETQRNKGNFPGRFSGRQFSNSRSEMNVSTLELGDSALYLCASSLSTQETQYFGPGTRLLVL.

The CDR3 coding sequence is TGTGCCAGCAGCCGTATTAGCGGGGAGGGTACGCAGTATTTT. It specifies CASSRISGEGTQYF. This sequence joins TRBV9 and TRBJ2-3; 8 positions agree with TRBD2. The germline V gene encodes CDR1 SGDLS and CDR2 YYNGEE. V lost 4 bases and J lost 8; bases outside the gene matches: 9. CDR3 length equals 14 residues. Drawing the rest from reference TRBV9 and TRBJ2-3, the complete variable domain is DSGVTQTPKHLITATGQRVTLRCSPRSGDLSVYWYQQSLDQGLQFLIQYYNGEERAKGNILERFSAQQFPDLHSELNLSSLELGDSALYFCASSRISGEGTQYFGPGTRLTVL.

The chain uses TRBV12-3 or TRBV12-4 and TRBJ2-1; the match to TRBD1 covers 10 bases. The CDR3 loop spans 15 amino acids. V lost 7 bases, J lost 2 bases, and 5 bases stayed unmatched. The CDR3: CASNRDRGAYNEQFF. The DNA of the CDR3 is TGTGCCAGCAACCGGGACAGGGGAGCCTACAATGAGCAGTTCTTC.

The chain has TRBV27 and TRBJ1-6, with a possible D match to TRBD1 (5 bases). The CDR3 length is 15 residues. Trimming shortened V by 7 bases and J by 5 bases, and 15 bases separated the two germline ends. In germline, CDR1 is MNHEY, CDR2 SMNVEV (reference sequence). CDR3 sequence: CASTRQGADNSPLHF. CDR3 DNA sequence: TGTGCCAGCACCCGACAAGGGGCTGATAATTCACCCCTCCACTTT.

This clonotype came up a few times. The rearrangement uses TRBV11-2 and TRBJ2-1; TRBD2 matches at 15 bases. The CDR3 spans 17 residues. J lost 1 base, V lost 10 bases, and 8 bases had no gene match. Germline V gives CDR1 SGHAT, CDR2 FQNNGV. The CDR3 loop is CATVGTSGGLSYNEQFF. The CDR3 DNA is TGTGCCACCGTTGGGACTAGCGGGGGGCTTTCCTACAATGAGCAGTTCTTC.

Written as DNA, the CDR3 is TGTGCCACACAGGGTCTAGGACAGCCCCAGCATTTT. Protein sequence: CATQGLGQPQHF. The chain couples TRBV15 to TRBJ1-5, with D perhaps TRBD1 (6 bases). CDR1 LNHNV and CDR2 YYDKDF come from the germline V gene (reference sequence). V shed 9 bases and J shed 7 bases, with 13 bases lying between them. This CDR3 is built from 12 residues. Supplemented by reference TRBV15 and TRBJ1-5, the full variable domain reads DAMVIQNPRYQVTQFGKPVTLSCSQTLNHNVMYWYQQKSSQAPKLLFHYYDKDFNNEADTPDNFQSRRPNTSFCFLDIRSPGLGDTAMYLCATQGLGQPQHFGDGTRLSIL.

The sample holds one count of this clonotype. The chain recombines TRBV20-1 with TRBJ2-7; D is unclear. V was clipped by 6 bases and J by 3 bases, with 15 bases between them. The germline V gene has CDR1 DFQATT and CDR2 SNEGSKA (reference sequence). This CDR3 is built from 13 residues. CDR3 loop: CSALADNNYEQYF. The CDR3 region has the DNA TGCAGTGCCCTTGCCGACAACAACTACGAGCAGTACTTC.

This chain joins TRBV30 and TRBJ1-1; 10 bases align to TRBD1. This CDR3 spans 14 amino acids. Germline V lookup: CDR1 GTSNPN, CDR2 SVGIG (reference sequence). V was pared by 5 bases and J by 4 bases, with 7 bases of the junction left unmatched. The CDR3 DNA reads as TGTGCCTGGGGAGGGACAGGGGAAGGCACTGAAGCTTTCTTT. This encodes CAWGGTGEGTEAFF.

V usage is TRBV11-2 and J usage is TRBJ2-7; no clear D. Looked up from germline, CDR1 is SGHAT and CDR2 is FQNNGV. The CDR3 is 14 residues long. Trimming took 1 base from V and 2 from J, leaving 9 bases between them. This chain's CDR3 is CASSLVADAYEQYF. CDR3 coding DNA: TGTGCCAGCAGCTTAGTGGCAGACGCCTACGAGCAGTACTTC.

The chain links TRBV11-2 to TRBJ2-5; D not resolved. This CDR3 has 12 amino acids. Germline-derived CDR1 and CDR2 are SGHAT and FQNNGV. V was clipped by 9 bases and J by 4 bases, with 12 bases between them. The CDR3 loop reads CASALDRETQYF. The CDR3 coding sequence is TGTGCCAGTGCGTTGGATCGAGAGACCCAGTACTTC.

This chain uses TRBV9 with TRBJ1-6; D is possibly TRBD1 (5 bases). Trimming took off 0 bases at V and 9 bases at J, with 10 bases between the two ends. The CDR3 contains 14 residues. Germline CDR1 and CDR2: SGDLS and YYNGEE. For the CDR3, the DNA is TGTGCCAGCAGCGTAGAACAGGACATTTCACCCCTCCACTTT. Protein product: CASSVEQDISPLHF.

The CDR3 region is CSVGRGGDEQFF. The CDR3 DNA reads as TGCAGCGTTGGCAGGGGAGGCGATGAGCAGTTCTTC. The gene calls are TRBV29-1 and TRBJ2-1, with D tentatively TRBD1 or TRBD2 (6 bases each). The germline V gene encodes CDR1 SQVTM and CDR2 ANQGSEA. Trimming cost V 4 bases and J 8 bases, with 12 bases left between them. This CDR3 region has 12 residues.

This chain uses TRBV11-2 with TRBJ2-7, with D possibly matching TRBD2 (5 bases). The CDR3 is 12 amino acids. Trimming took 3 bases from V and 5 from J, leaving 8 bases between them. The V gene's germline CDR1 is SGHAT and CDR2 FQNNGV. DNA of the CDR3: TGTGCCAGCAGCTTCAACGGGGACGAGCAGTACTTC. It encodes CASSFNGDEQYF.

The rearrangement links TRBV3-1 to TRBJ1-3; D remains unclear. V lost 2 bases to trimming and J lost 11 bases, with 13 bases between them. This CDR3 is built from 13 residues. CDR1 is LGHDT, CDR2 YNNKEL, per germline (reference sequence). The CDR3 bases are TGTGCCAGCAGCCAATTGAGTAGCGGAGCCATATATTTT. Its translation: CASSQLSSGAIYF.